This TCR beta chain was recovered during a study of cytomegalovirus exposure and HLA in healthy donors. Overall study findings and caveats: Within the roughly 120 validation repertoires, first-cohort TCR clusters tended to co-occur, according to a later analysis.

In regard to this clone: No antigen is known for it.

Generated by immunoSEQ multiplex PCR, the TCRdb table keeps only in-frame clones and is missing some. In the table there are approximately 200,000 clones, 75% to 85% of which are singletons. Germline CDR1 reads LGHNA; CDR2 reads YNFKEQ. The CDR3 is 15 residues long. V was pared by 0 bases and J by 9 bases, with 16 bases between. This receptor was identified in a woman under 40 in good health and CMV-seropositive. This chain uses TRBV4-2 with TRBJ2-3, with D perhaps TRBD1 (5 bases). Sequencing was done on a sample of PBMCs. DNA of the CDR3: TGTGCCAGCAGCCAAGATCAAAGTCGACAGCCGACGCAGTATTTT. Translating it yields CASSQDQSRQPTQYF.